These T cell receptor beta chains were read from a single sample in a study of technical replicates of blood from a handful of donors. This table comes from immunoSEQ multiplex PCR, and its TCRdb copy is limited to in-frame clones, with some not included. The table records tens of thousands of clones, 90% to 96% of them present only once. The sequencing sample was made of T cells isolated from PBMCs. Receptors originate from a human donor in good health. The CDR3 runs from the conserved cysteine through the conserved F or W. The D gene is left open where the match is weak. Size is omitted from some rows. Given values are once, few, many or a class for expanded clones.

V: TRBV19; D: .; size: .; J: TRBJ1-5; length: 14; DNA: TGTGCCAGTACCCAACAGGGTAGCAATCAGCCCCAGCATTTT; CDR3: CASTQQGSNQPQHF
V: TRBV5-5; D: .; size: .; J: TRBJ2-6; length: 15; DNA: TGTGCCAGCAACCGGGATCTCTCTGGGGCCAACGTCCTGACTTTC; CDR3: CASNRDLSGANVLTF
V: TRBV28; D: .; size: .; J: TRBJ1-5; length: 15; DNA: TGTGCCAGCATTGAGCTCGAAAGTAGCAATCAGCCCCAGCATTTT; CDR3: CASIELESSNQPQHF
V: TRBV7-3; D: TRBD2; size: .; J: TRBJ2-7; length: 15; DNA: TGTGCCAGCAGCTCGCTAGCGGGAGTACCCTTCGAGCAGTACTTC; CDR3: CASSSLAGVPFEQYF
V: TRBV15; D: .; size: .; J: TRBJ2-3; length: 16; DNA: TGTGCCACCAGCATAGGGGGAGGGGGGGACACAGATACGCAGTATTTT; CDR3: CATSIGGGGDTDTQYF
V: TRBV5-1; D: .; size: .; J: TRBJ2-1; length: 16; DNA: TGCGCCAGCAGCGGCAGGGTCTTCCCCTCCTACAATGAGCAGTTCTTC; CDR3: CASSGRVFPSYNEQFF
V: TRBV19; D: TRBD1; size: .; J: TRBJ2-7; length: 14; DNA: TGTGCCAGTCGGCTCCGGGACAGGGAATACGAGCAGTACTTC; CDR3: CASRLRDREYEQYF
V: TRBV5-4; D: .; size: .; J: TRBJ2-5; length: 16; DNA: TGTGCCAGCAGCTCCAATATTGGGGGGTACCAAGAGACCCAGTACTTC; CDR3: CASSSNIGGYQETQYF
V: TRBV14; D: TRBD2; size: .; J: TRBJ2-3; length: 17; DNA: TGTGCCAGCAGCCTTATAGGACTAGCGGGAAAGACAGATACGCAGTATTTT; CDR3: CASSLIGLAGKTDTQYF
V: TRBV19; D: TRBD2; size: .; J: TRBJ2-7; length: 15; DNA: TGTGCCAGTAGTATAGACCGGGGAGGGCCCTACGAGCAGTACTTC; CDR3: CASSIDRGGPYEQYF
V: TRBV30; D: TRBD2; size: once; J: TRBJ2-2; length: 16; DNA: TGTGCCTGGAACCTCGGGCGGGGGACTCACGACGGGGAGCTGTTTTTT; CDR3: CAWNLGRGTHDGELFF
V: TRBV19; D: TRBD2; size: .; J: TRBJ2-5; length: 14; DNA: TGTGCCAGTAGTATGAATCGGGGGGGGGAGACCCAGTACTTC; CDR3: CASSMNRGGETQYF
V: TRBV19; D: .; size: .; J: TRBJ1-5; length: 14; DNA: TGTGCCAGTAGTGTAGGGTCCAGTTATCAGCCCCAGCATTTT; CDR3: CASSVGSSYQPQHF
V: TRBV30; D: .; size: .; J: TRBJ2-1; length: 12; DNA: TGTGCCTGGAGCCAATGGCGGGATGAGCAGTTCTTC; CDR3: CAWSQWRDEQFF
V: TRBV6-5; D: TRBD2; size: .; J: TRBJ2-3; length: 15; DNA: TGTGCCAGCAGCCGACTAGCGGGAGCAGGAGATACGCAGTATTTT; CDR3: CASSRLAGAGDTQYF
V: TRBV7-9; D: .; size: .; J: TRBJ2-7; length: 13; DNA: TGTGCCAGCAGCCCCGGTGGTACCTACGAGCAGTACTTC; CDR3: CASSPGGTYEQYF
V: TRBV7-2; D: .; size: .; J: TRBJ2-7; length: 14; DNA: TGTGCCAGCAGCTCGTCTAGGGGCACCTACGAGCAGTACTTC; CDR3: CASSSSRGTYEQYF
V: TRBV6-1; D: TRBD2; size: .; J: TRBJ2-1; length: 14; DNA: TGTGCCAGCACCCCAGGACTAGCCCACAATGAGCAGTTCTTC; CDR3: CASTPGLAHNEQFF
V: TRBV2; D: .; size: .; J: TRBJ2-1; length: 17; DNA: TGTGCCAGCAGTAAACTTGAGGCCACCCCCATATACAATGAGCAGTTCTTC; CDR3: CASSKLEATPIYNEQFF
V: TRBV7-3; D: .; size: .; J: TRBJ2-2; length: 14; DNA: TGTGCCAGCAGCTTAATAGGGGACACCGGGGAGCTGTTTTTT; CDR3: CASSLIGDTGELFF
V: TRBV4-2; D: .; size: .; J: TRBJ2-4; length: 16; DNA: TGTGCCAGCAGCCAAGCCCCCCACAGGGACAAAAACATTCAGTACTTC; CDR3: CASSQAPHRDKNIQYF
V: TRBV7-8; D: TRBD1; size: .; J: TRBJ1-1; length: 14; DNA: TGTGCCAGCAGCTTAGGTTTGGGACAGATAGAAGCTTTCTTT; CDR3: CASSLGLGQIEAFF
V: TRBV5-6; D: TRBD2; size: .; J: TRBJ2-7; length: 15; DNA: TGTGCCAGCAGCTTGGTGGGACTAGCGGCAGGCGAGCAGTACTTC; CDR3: CASSLVGLAAGEQYF
V: TRBV28; D: TRBD2; size: .; J: TRBJ2-7; length: 18; DNA: TGTGCCAGCAGACTTAGCGGGAGGGCCGGCCTTGGCTCCTACGAGCAGTACTTC; CDR3: CASRLSGRAGLGSYEQYF
V: TRBV13; D: TRBD1; size: .; J: TRBJ2-2; length: 17; DNA: TGTGCCAGCAGCTTAGAGGGGGCGCGGTGGACCGTCGGGGAGCTGTTTTTT; CDR3: CASSLEGARWTVGELFF
V: TRBV27; D: .; size: .; J: TRBJ2-1; length: 11; DNA: TGTGCCAGCCTTGGCGGCAATGAGCAGTTCTTC; CDR3: CASLGGNEQFF